These 17 T cell receptor beta chains share one sample of origin, sequenced in a study of cytomegalovirus exposure and HLA in healthy donors. PCR primers comprised 60 Vbeta and 13 Jbeta primers. Data came from immunoSEQ multiplex PCR; TCRdb stores just in-frame clones and leaves some out. The sample lists about 130,000 clones; around three quarters were seen once. Source material: PBMCs. These receptors were collected from a man in his forties in good health and CMV-seronegative.

This chain links TRBV30 with TRBJ1-3; D gene unclear. The germline CDR1 and CDR2 sequences are GTSNPN and SVGIG (reference sequence). The CDR3 has 14 amino acids. V lost 7 bases to trimming and J lost 1 base, with 14 bases between them. The DNA of the CDR3 is TGTGCCTTCCTTCCCCGGGGTTCTGGAAACACCATATATTTT. Translated: CAFLPRGSGNTIYF.

Here the CDR3 reads CASRGIVYKSPLHF. In nucleotides, the CDR3 is TGCGCCAGCAGGGGCATCGTCTACAAATCCCCCCTCCACTTT. This rearrangement joins TRBV4-1 to TRBJ1-6, with D unclear. The ends were cut back, 6 bases at V and 13 bases at J, with 19 bases in the middle. There are 14 residues in the CDR3. Per the germline V gene, CDR1 is MGHRA and CDR2 is YSYEKL.

The chain uses TRBV6-1 and TRBJ2-5, with D perhaps matching TRBD2 (7 bases). This CDR3 region has 16 residues. Germline loops: CDR1 MNHNS, CDR2 SASEGT. V lost 4 bases to trimming and J lost 1 base, with 16 bases between them. The CDR3 region is CASSVGGAWSQETQYF. The DNA for the CDR3 is TGTGCCAGCAGTGTTGGGGGGGCGTGGTCCCAAGAGACCCAGTACTTC.

The CDR3 reads CAWTRYNQPQHF. CDR3 nucleotides: TGTGCCTGGACTCGGTACAATCAGCCCCAGCATTTT. The chain is built from TRBV30 and TRBJ1-5, with D unresolved. Germline V gene lookup returns CDR1 GTSNPN and CDR2 SVGIG (reference sequence). V lost 4 bases, J lost 3 bases, and 7 bases lay in between. CDR3 length: 12 amino acids.

The chain carries TRBV4-1 and TRBJ2-3; D uncertain. In germline, CDR1 is MGHRA, CDR2 YSYEKL. V was clipped by 0 bases and J by 2 bases, with 6 bases between them. The CDR3 covers 14 residues. The DNA for the CDR3 is TGCGCCAGCAGCCAAGACAGGAACACAGATACGCAGTATTTT. Amino acid sequence: CASSQDRNTDTQYF.

The CDR3 DNA reads as TGTGCCAGCAGCTTAGCCGGTGACTACGAGCAGTACTTC. Its protein product is CASSLAGDYEQYF. The chain joins TRBV7-9 to TRBJ2-7; D uncertain. Germline CDR1 SEHNR, CDR2 FQNEAQ (reference sequence). The CDR3 sequence is 13 residues long. Trimming removed 0 bases from V and 3 bases from J, with 6 bases in between.

The rearrangement joins TRBV19 to TRBJ1-2; the match to TRBD1 covers 9 bases. V was clipped by 1 base and J by 7 bases; unmatched bases: 7. Germline CDR1 reads LNHDA; CDR2 reads SQIVND (reference sequence). The CDR3 contains 15 residues. The DNA of the CDR3 is TGTGCCAGTAGTATAGGCGACAGGGGGATTGCTGGCTACACCTTC. It translates to CASSIGDRGIAGYTF.

CDR3 in DNA: TGTGCCAGCAGCGTACAACAGGGAGATCAGCCCCAGCATTTT. Residues: CASSVQQGDQPQHF. This chain links TRBV9 with TRBJ1-5; a weak D match, TRBD1 (6 bases). The germline gives CDR1 SGDLS, CDR2 YYNGEE. This CDR3 contains 14 residues. V lost 1 base to trimming and J lost 5 bases, with 10 bases between them.

A few counts support this clone. The chain has TRBV7-6 and TRBJ2-1, with TRBD2 matching 13 bases. Germline values: CDR1 SGHVS, CDR2 FNYEAQ. The V segment lost 5 bases and the J segment 4 bases; nucleotides outside the gene matches: 2. The CDR3 loop spans 15 amino acids. CDR3 loop: CASSKGLAGYNEQFF. The CDR3 nucleotides read TGTGCCAGCAGCAAGGGACTAGCGGGGTACAATGAGCAGTTCTTC. Full variable domain (outside the CDR3, taken from reference TRBV7-6 and TRBJ2-1): GAGVSQSPRYKVTKRGQDVALRCDPISGHVSLYWYRQALGQGPEFLTYFNYEAQQDKSGLPNDRFSAERPEGSISTLTIQRTEQRDSAMYRCASSKGLAGYNEQFFGPGTRLTVL.

The V and J genes are TRBV29-1 and TRBJ2-5, with 7 bases fitting TRBD2. V was pared by 4 bases and J by 2 bases, with 7 bases of the junction left unmatched. CDR1 and CDR2 (germline): SQVTM, ANQGSEA. The CDR3 contains 14 residues. In nucleotides, the CDR3 is TGCAGCGTTGTTAATAGCGGGTTACAAGAGACCCAGTACTTC. Residues: CSVVNSGLQETQYF.

The chain has TRBV11-2 and TRBJ2-3; D unclear. Between the trimmed V and J ends, which lost 6 bases and 6 bases, there was a span of 10 bases. There are 12 residues in the CDR3. In germline, CDR1 is SGHAT, CDR2 FQNNGV. CDR3 residues: CASRNGDDTQYF. Written as DNA, the CDR3 is TGTGCCAGCAGGAATGGAGACGATACGCAGTATTTT.

This clone was seen only once. The chain recombines TRBV18 with TRBJ1-2; no definite D call. V was cut by 6 bases and J by 7 bases, with 15 bases left in between. The CDR3 extends over 13 amino acids. Germline values: CDR1 KGHSH, CDR2 LQKENI. CDR3 sequence: CASSEGLYGGYTF. The CDR3 bases are TGTGCCAGCTCGGAGGGTCTCTATGGTGGCTACACCTTC.

On this clone: Its ends do not fully match the called genes, so a read error is possible. The sample contains more than one DNA sequence encoding this CDR3. The rearrangement links TRBV9 to TRBJ2-3; TRBD2 agrees at 9 bases. From germline, CDR1 is SGDLS and CDR2 YYNGEE. The CDR3 runs to 17 residues. In nucleotides, the CDR3 is TGTGCCAGCAGCGGGACGGGGTGGCGGGGGGGCACGGATACGCAGTATTTT. Amino acid sequence: CASSGTGWRGGTDTQYF. Full variable domain (outside the CDR3, taken from reference TRBV9 and TRBJ2-3): DSGVTQTPKHLITATGQRVTLRCSPRSGDLSVYWYQQSLDQGLQFLIQYYNGEERAKGNILERFSAQQFPDLHSELNLSSLELGDSALYFCASSGTGWRGGTDTQYFGPGTRLTVL.

The chain combines TRBV25-1 with TRBJ1-1; 7 nucleotides agree with TRBD1. This CDR3 region has 14 residues. CDR1 is MGHDK and CDR2 is SYGVNS in the germline V gene. V was pared by 7 bases and J by 4 bases, with 9 bases of the junction left unmatched. The CDR3 sequence: CASNRGGWGTEAFF. DNA of the CDR3: TGTGCCAGCAACCGAGGGGGCTGGGGCACTGAAGCTTTCTTT.

The genes are TRBV5-4 and TRBJ2-7, with TRBD2 as a possible D gene (5 bases). CDR3 length: 13 amino acids. The germline V gene has CDR1 SGHNT and CDR2 YYREEE (reference sequence). V was shortened by 4 bases and J by 5 bases, with 13 bases between the two germline ends. The CDR3 DNA reads TGTGCCAGCAGCCGTAATCCCGGGGACGAGCAGTACTTC. Its translation is CASSRNPGDEQYF.

The J gene is TRBJ2-5, the V gene TRBV7-2; 10 bases are a match to TRBD1. Germline CDR1 reads SGHTA; CDR2 reads FQGNSA. CDR3 length: 15 amino acids. The ends lost 3 bases at V and 4 bases at J; junction bases unmatched: 5. The CDR3 loop is CASSFRDRGGETQYF. For the CDR3, the DNA is TGTGCCAGCAGCTTTAGGGACAGGGGCGGAGAGACCCAGTACTTC.

This clone was seen just once. The rearrangement links TRBV4-1 to TRBJ1-3; D not certain. The CDR3 covers 13 residues. In germline, CDR1 is MGHRA, CDR2 YSYEKL. Trimming removed 0 bases from V and 10 bases from J, with 10 bases in between. The CDR3 loop reads CASSQDGTVTIYF. CDR3 sequence (DNA): TGCGCCAGCAGCCAAGATGGCACAGTAACCATATATTTT.